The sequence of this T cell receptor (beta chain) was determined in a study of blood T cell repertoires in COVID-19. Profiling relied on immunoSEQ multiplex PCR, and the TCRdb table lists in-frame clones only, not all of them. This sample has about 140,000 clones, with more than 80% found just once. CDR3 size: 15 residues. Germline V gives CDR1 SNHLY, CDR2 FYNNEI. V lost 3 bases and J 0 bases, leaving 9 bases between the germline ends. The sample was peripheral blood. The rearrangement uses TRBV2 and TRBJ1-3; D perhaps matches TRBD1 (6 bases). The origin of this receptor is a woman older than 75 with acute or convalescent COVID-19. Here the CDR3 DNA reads TGTGCCAGCAGTGAGTCGGACAGCTCTGGAAACACCATATATTTT. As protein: CASSESDSSGNTIYF.